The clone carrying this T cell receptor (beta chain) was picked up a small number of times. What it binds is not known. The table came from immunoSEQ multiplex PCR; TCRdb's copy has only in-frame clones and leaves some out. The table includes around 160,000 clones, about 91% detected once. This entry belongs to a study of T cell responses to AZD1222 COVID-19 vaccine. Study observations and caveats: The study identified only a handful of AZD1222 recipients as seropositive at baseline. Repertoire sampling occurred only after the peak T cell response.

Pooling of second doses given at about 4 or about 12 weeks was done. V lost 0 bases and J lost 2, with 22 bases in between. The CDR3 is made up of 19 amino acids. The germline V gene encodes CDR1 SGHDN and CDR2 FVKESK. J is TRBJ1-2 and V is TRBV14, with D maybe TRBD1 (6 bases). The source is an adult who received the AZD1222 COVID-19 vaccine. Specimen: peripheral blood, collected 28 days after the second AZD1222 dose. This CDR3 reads CASSQEDRRWRQANYGYTF. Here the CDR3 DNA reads TGTGCCAGCAGCCAAGAAGACCGAAGGTGGAGACAGGCGAACTATGGCTACACCTTC. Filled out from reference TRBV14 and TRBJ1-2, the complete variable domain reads EAGVTQFPSHSVIEKGQTVTLRCDPISGHDNLYWYRRVMGKEIKFLLHFVKESKQDESGMPNNRFLAERTGGTYSTLKVQPAELEDSGVYFCASSQEDRRWRQANYGYTFGSGTRLTVV.